The source of this T cell receptor (beta chain) is a study of blood T cells in healthy people across ages. This CDR3 region has 13 residues. The V gene end was trimmed by 5 bases and the J gene end by 2 bases; junction bases not matched to a gene: 3. Germline CDR1 reads KGHSH; CDR2 reads LQKENI. Each individual donor underwent a draw of 8.5 to 10 milliliters of peripheral blood. Samples each yielded at least 6 micrograms of total RNA. It was with a sample-barcoded 5' primer and a J-beta primer mix that a second PCR of about 7 to 12 cycles was run. Researchers report that a template-switch adaptor with 12 random nucleotides tagged each cDNA molecule. One entry per CDR3 protein results from TCRdb running MiXCR on the 5' RACE reads. This sample has fewer than 800,000 distinct CDR3 sequences, with about a third found just once. This clonotype came up a few times.

Sequenced: blood. The sequence was obtained from a woman aged 80 or older in good health. This rearrangement joins TRBV18 to TRBJ2-7; 7 bases are a match to TRBD2. CDR3 in DNA: TGTGCCAGCTCATCGACTAGCACCTACGAGCAGTACTTC. Its protein is CASSSTSTYEQYF.